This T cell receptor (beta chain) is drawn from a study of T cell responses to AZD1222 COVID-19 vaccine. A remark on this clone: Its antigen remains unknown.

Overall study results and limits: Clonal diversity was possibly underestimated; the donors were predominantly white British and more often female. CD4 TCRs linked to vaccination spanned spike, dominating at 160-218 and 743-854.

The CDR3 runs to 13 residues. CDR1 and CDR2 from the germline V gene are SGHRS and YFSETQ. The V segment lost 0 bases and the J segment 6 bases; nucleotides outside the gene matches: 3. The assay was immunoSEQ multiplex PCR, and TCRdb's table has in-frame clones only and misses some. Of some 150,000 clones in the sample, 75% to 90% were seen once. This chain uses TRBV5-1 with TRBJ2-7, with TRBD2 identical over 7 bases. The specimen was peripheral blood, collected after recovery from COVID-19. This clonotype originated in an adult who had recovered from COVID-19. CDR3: CASSLVGRSEQYF. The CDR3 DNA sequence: TGCGCCAGCAGCTTGGTCGGGAGGTCCGAGCAGTACTTC.